This T cell receptor (beta chain) came from a study of blood T cells in healthy people across ages. Germline V gene lookup returns CDR1 SGHDT and CDR2 YYEEEE. This CDR3 region has 15 residues. Study-wide findings and caveats: Aged donors had fewer naive CD4+ cells and lower diversity than long-lived donors. With unsorted PBMCs, a conclusive comparison of naive versus antigen-experienced cells was not possible.

Sample-barcoded 5' priming and a J-beta primer mix drove a second PCR of 7 to 11 cycles. Every single cDNA molecule received a tag from a template-switch adaptor with 12 random nucleotides. TCRdb reprocessed the 5' RACE reads with MiXCR, giving one entry per CDR3 protein. The sample holds some 880,000 distinct CDR3 sequences; around 34% are singletons and the top ten take roughly 13%. Points on this clonotype: Antigen specificity is unknown.

Specimen: blood. The V gene is TRBV5-6, the J gene TRBJ2-1; 9 nucleotides match TRBD1. The closer fit of TRBJ2-7 to the DNA end suggests the J call may be wrong. This receptor was obtained from a man between 18 and 35 years old in good health. The CDR3 sequence: CASSFGDRAFNEQYF. CDR3 coding DNA: TGTGCCAGCAGTTTTGGGGACAGGGCGTTCAATGAGCAGTACTTC.